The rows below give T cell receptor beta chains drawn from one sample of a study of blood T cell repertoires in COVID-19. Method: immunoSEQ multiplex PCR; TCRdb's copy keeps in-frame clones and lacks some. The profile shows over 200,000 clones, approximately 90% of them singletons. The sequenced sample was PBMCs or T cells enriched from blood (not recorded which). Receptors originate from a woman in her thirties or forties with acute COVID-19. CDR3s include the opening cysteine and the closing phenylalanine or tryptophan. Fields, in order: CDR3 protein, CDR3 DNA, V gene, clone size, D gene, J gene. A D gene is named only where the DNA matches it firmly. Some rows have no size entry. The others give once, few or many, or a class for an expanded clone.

cdr3_aa: CASSDYWNTGELFF
cdr3_nt: TGCGCCAGCAGTGATTACTGGAACACCGGGGAGCTGTTTTTT
v_call: TRBV10-1
clone_size: few
d_call: -
j_call: TRBJ2-2

cdr3_aa: CASSTGGSLDYGYTF
cdr3_nt: TGTGCCAGTTCCACAGGGGGTTCTCTTGACTATGGCTACACCTTC
v_call: TRBV19
clone_size: -
d_call: TRBD1
j_call: TRBJ1-2

cdr3_aa: CASSLGETGAGQPQHF
cdr3_nt: TGTGCCAGCTCACTGGGGGAGACAGGGGCGGGGCAGCCCCAGCATTTT
v_call: TRBV18
clone_size: -
d_call: TRBD1
j_call: TRBJ1-5

cdr3_aa: CASSQMGAKNIQYF
cdr3_nt: TGTGCCAGCAGCCAAATGGGCGCCAAAAACATTCAGTACTTC
v_call: TRBV3-1/TRBV3-2
clone_size: -
d_call: -
j_call: TRBJ2-4

cdr3_aa: CASSHNRGQETQYF
cdr3_nt: TGCGCCAGCAGCCACAACAGGGGTCAAGAGACCCAGTACTTC
v_call: TRBV4-1
clone_size: -
d_call: TRBD1
j_call: TRBJ2-5

cdr3_aa: CSETTGTDTQYF
cdr3_nt: TGCAGCGAAACCACAGGGACAGATACGCAGTATTTT
v_call: TRBV29-1
clone_size: -
d_call: -
j_call: TRBJ2-3

cdr3_aa: CASTKDRDYGYTF
cdr3_nt: TGTGCCAGCACTAAGGACAGGGACTATGGCTACACCTTC
v_call: TRBV2
clone_size: -
d_call: TRBD1
j_call: TRBJ1-2

cdr3_aa: CASTGQGLSGYTF
cdr3_nt: TGTGCCAGTACCGGACAGGGTCTTAGTGGCTACACCTTC
v_call: TRBV2
clone_size: -
d_call: TRBD1
j_call: TRBJ1-2

cdr3_aa: CASSANRVMGTDTQYF
cdr3_nt: TGTGCCAGCAGTGCCAACAGGGTCATGGGCACAGATACGCAGTATTTT
v_call: TRBV25-1
clone_size: -
d_call: -
j_call: TRBJ2-3

cdr3_aa: CASSHDSTEAFF
cdr3_nt: TGTGCCAGCTCACATGACAGCACTGAAGCTTTCTTT
v_call: TRBV18
clone_size: few
d_call: -
j_call: TRBJ1-1

cdr3_aa: CASSLGGTASNQPQHF
cdr3_nt: TGCGCCAGCAGCTTAGGCGGGACGGCTAGCAATCAGCCCCAGCATTTT
v_call: TRBV5-1
clone_size: -
d_call: -
j_call: TRBJ1-5

cdr3_aa: CASSTTGFFLPYEQYF
cdr3_nt: TGTGCCAGCAGTACAACAGGTTTCTTCCTCCCCTACGAGCAGTACTTC
v_call: TRBV27
clone_size: -
d_call: -
j_call: TRBJ2-7

cdr3_aa: CASTGGEPLRAFF
cdr3_nt: TGTGCCAGTACAGGGGGCGAACCCCTGAGAGCTTTCTTT
v_call: TRBV2
clone_size: -
d_call: TRBD1
j_call: TRBJ1-1

cdr3_aa: CASTLGGGSYGYTF
cdr3_nt: TGCGCCAGCACCTTGGGAGGGGGTTCCTATGGCTACACCTTC
v_call: TRBV5-1
clone_size: -
d_call: -
j_call: TRBJ1-2

cdr3_aa: CASSSPLGQGATRGYTF
cdr3_nt: TGTGCCAGCAGCTCTCCCCTGGGTCAGGGGGCGACGAGAGGCTACACCTTC
v_call: TRBV5-6
clone_size: -
d_call: TRBD1
j_call: TRBJ1-2

cdr3_aa: CASSSGTGVLQYSNQPQHF
cdr3_nt: TGTGCCAGCAGCTCCGGGACAGGGGTCCTCCAATATAGCAATCAGCCCCAGCATTTT
v_call: TRBV7-2
clone_size: -
d_call: TRBD1
j_call: TRBJ1-5

cdr3_aa: CASSKTRGLAGTDTQYF
cdr3_nt: TGTGCCAGCAGCAAGACGCGGGGTCTAGCAGGCACAGATACGCAGTATTTT
v_call: TRBV7-9
clone_size: -
d_call: -
j_call: TRBJ2-3

cdr3_aa: CASSYSRTGVSPLHF
cdr3_nt: TGTGCCAGCAGTTACTCTCGGACAGGGGTTTCACCCCTCCACTTT
v_call: TRBV6-5
clone_size: -
d_call: TRBD1
j_call: TRBJ1-6

cdr3_aa: CASSRGGREAFF
cdr3_nt: TGTGCCAGCAGCAGAGGGGGCCGCGAAGCTTTCTTT
v_call: TRBV25-1
clone_size: -
d_call: TRBD1
j_call: TRBJ1-1

cdr3_aa: CASSFRTAGANVLTF
cdr3_nt: TGTGCCAGCAGCTTCCGGACAGCTGGGGCCAACGTCCTGACTTTC
v_call: TRBV5-6
clone_size: -
d_call: -
j_call: TRBJ2-6

cdr3_aa: CASSLGPGQETQYF
cdr3_nt: TGTGCCAGCAGCTTAGGGCCGGGCCAAGAGACCCAGTACTTC
v_call: TRBV7-2
clone_size: -
d_call: -
j_call: TRBJ2-5

cdr3_aa: CASSQGQGAYEQYF
cdr3_nt: TGTGCCAGCAGCCAAGGACAGGGGGCCTACGAGCAGTACTTC
v_call: TRBV14
clone_size: once
d_call: TRBD1
j_call: TRBJ2-7

cdr3_aa: CASSQDRGGANTGELFF
cdr3_nt: TGCGCCAGCAGCCAAGACCGGGGGGGAGCGAACACCGGGGAGCTGTTTTTT
v_call: TRBV4-3
clone_size: -
d_call: TRBD2
j_call: TRBJ2-2

cdr3_aa: CAWKRQGGTEAFF
cdr3_nt: TGTGCCTGGAAACGACAGGGAGGCACTGAAGCTTTCTTT
v_call: TRBV30
clone_size: -
d_call: TRBD1
j_call: TRBJ1-1

cdr3_aa: CASSQDPRGATNEKLFF
cdr3_nt: TGTGCCAGCAGCCAAGATCCAAGGGGCGCAACTAATGAAAAACTGTTTTTT
v_call: TRBV4-2
clone_size: once
d_call: -
j_call: TRBJ1-4

cdr3_aa: CASRREQGDATEAFF
cdr3_nt: TGTGCCAGCAGACGCGAACAGGGGGACGCCACTGAAGCTTTCTTT
v_call: TRBV7-9
clone_size: -
d_call: TRBD1
j_call: TRBJ1-1

cdr3_aa: CASSDDGTVYNEQFF
cdr3_nt: TGCGCCAGCAGTGACGACGGGACTGTTTACAATGAGCAGTTCTTC
v_call: TRBV10-2
clone_size: -
d_call: -
j_call: TRBJ2-1

cdr3_aa: CASSPDRVLGELFF
cdr3_nt: TGTGCCAGCAGCCCAGACAGGGTGCTCGGGGAGCTGTTTTTT
v_call: TRBV7-9
clone_size: -
d_call: TRBD1
j_call: TRBJ2-2

cdr3_aa: CASSQTRGTDTQYF
cdr3_nt: TGTGCCAGCAGCCAAACCAGGGGTACAGATACGCAGTATTTT
v_call: TRBV3-1/TRBV3-2
clone_size: once
d_call: -
j_call: TRBJ2-3

cdr3_aa: CASSYLEFGSPLHF
cdr3_nt: TGTGCCAGCAGTTACTTAGAGTTCGGTTCACCCCTCCACTTT
v_call: TRBV6-5
clone_size: -
d_call: -
j_call: TRBJ1-6

cdr3_aa: CASSTRSLLSSGNTIYF
cdr3_nt: TGTGCCAGCAGCACCCGAAGCCTTTTGAGCTCTGGAAACACCATATATTTT
v_call: TRBV7-2
clone_size: -
d_call: -
j_call: TRBJ1-3

cdr3_aa: CASSLDRGRARKETQYF
cdr3_nt: TGTGCCAGCAGCTTAGATCGTGGGAGGGCTCGGAAAGAGACCCAGTACTTC
v_call: TRBV11-3
clone_size: -
d_call: TRBD2
j_call: TRBJ2-5

cdr3_aa: CASSIVGGPGNEQFF
cdr3_nt: TGTGCCAGTAGTATAGTTGGCGGGCCGGGCAATGAGCAGTTCTTC
v_call: TRBV19
clone_size: few
d_call: -
j_call: TRBJ2-1